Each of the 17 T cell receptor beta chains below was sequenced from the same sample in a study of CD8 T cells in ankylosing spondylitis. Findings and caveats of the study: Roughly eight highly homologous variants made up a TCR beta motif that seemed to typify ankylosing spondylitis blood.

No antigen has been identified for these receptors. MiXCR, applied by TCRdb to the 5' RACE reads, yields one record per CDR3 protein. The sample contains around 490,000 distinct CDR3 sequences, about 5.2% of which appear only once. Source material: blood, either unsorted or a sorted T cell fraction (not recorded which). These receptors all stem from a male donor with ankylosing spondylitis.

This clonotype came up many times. CDR3 protein: CSVGREPGEKLFF. The CDR3 nucleotides read TGCAGCGTTGGTAGGGAACCAGGGGAAAAACTGTTTTTT. The V and J genes are TRBV29-1 and TRBJ1-4, with D possibly being TRBD1 (5 bases). The CDR3 has 13 residues. Germline lookup yields CDR1 SQVTM and CDR2 ANQGSEA. Trimming pared 4 bases from V and 8 bases from J, leaving 14 bases between.

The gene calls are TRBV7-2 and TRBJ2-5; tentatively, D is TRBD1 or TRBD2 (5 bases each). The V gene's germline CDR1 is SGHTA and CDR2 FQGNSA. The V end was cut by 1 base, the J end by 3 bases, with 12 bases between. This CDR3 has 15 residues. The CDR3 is CASSLDPRGEETQYF. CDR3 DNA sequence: TGTGCCAGCAGCTTAGACCCGAGGGGAGAAGAGACCCAGTACTTC.

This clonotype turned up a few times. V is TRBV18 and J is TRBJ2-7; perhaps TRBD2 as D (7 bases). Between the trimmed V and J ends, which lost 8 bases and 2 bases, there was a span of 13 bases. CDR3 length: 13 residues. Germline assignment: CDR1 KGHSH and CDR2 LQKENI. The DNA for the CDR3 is TGTGCCAGCAACGAGGGGGGGGCCTACGAGCAGTACTTC. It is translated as CASNEGGAYEQYF.

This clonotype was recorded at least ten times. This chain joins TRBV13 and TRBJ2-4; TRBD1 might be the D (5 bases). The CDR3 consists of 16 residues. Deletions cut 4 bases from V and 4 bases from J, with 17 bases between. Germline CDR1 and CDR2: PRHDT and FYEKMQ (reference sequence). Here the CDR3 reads CASSYLGAAAKNIQYF. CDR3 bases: TGTGCCAGCAGCTACTTAGGGGCCGCCGCTAAAAACATTCAGTACTTC.

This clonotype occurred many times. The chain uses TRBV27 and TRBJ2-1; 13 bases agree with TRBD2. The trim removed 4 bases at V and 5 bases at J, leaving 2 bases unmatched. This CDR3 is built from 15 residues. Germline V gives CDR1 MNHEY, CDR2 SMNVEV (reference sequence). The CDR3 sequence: CASSSGTSGNNEQFF. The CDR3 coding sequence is TGTGCCAGCAGTTCCGGGACTAGCGGGAACAATGAGCAGTTCTTC.

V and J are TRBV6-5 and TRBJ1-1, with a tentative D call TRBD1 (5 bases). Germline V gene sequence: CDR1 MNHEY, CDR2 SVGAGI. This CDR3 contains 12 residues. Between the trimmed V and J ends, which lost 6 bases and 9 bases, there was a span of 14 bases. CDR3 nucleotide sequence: TGTGCCAGCAGCCAAGGAGAGGGGCAAGCTTTCTTT. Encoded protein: CASSQGEGQAFF.

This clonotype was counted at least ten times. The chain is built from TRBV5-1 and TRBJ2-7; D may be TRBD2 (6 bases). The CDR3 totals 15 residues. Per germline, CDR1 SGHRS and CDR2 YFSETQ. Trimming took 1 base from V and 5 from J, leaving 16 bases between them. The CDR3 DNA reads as TGCGCCAGCAGCTTGAGATCTGGGGAGGCGGACGAGCAGTACTTC. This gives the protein CASSLRSGEADEQYF.

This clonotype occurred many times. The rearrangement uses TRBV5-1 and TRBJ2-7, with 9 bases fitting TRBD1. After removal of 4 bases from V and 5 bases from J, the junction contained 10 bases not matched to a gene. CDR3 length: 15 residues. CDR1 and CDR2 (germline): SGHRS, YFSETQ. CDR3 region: CASSVMPGQGHEQYF. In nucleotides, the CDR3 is TGCGCCAGCAGCGTAATGCCGGGACAGGGACACGAGCAGTACTTC.

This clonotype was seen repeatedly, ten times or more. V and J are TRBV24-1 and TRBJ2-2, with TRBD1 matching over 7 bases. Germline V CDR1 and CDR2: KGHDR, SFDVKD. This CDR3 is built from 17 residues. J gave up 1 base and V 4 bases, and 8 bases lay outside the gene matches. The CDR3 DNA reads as TGTGCCACCAGTGAACCCCCCGGACAGGAGAACACCGGGGAGCTGTTTTTT. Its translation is CATSEPPGQENTGELFF.

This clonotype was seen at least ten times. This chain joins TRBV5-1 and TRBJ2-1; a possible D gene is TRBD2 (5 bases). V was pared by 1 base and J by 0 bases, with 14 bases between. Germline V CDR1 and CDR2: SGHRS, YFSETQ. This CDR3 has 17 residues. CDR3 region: CASSLRGAASSYNEQFF. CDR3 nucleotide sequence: TGCGCCAGCAGCTTGAGAGGAGCGGCTTCCTCCTACAATGAGCAGTTCTTC.

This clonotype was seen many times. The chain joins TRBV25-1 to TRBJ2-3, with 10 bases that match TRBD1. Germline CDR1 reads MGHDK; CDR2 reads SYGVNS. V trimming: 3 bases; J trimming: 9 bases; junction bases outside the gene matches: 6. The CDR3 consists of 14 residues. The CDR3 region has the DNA TGTGCCAGCAGTGAGATCGACAGGGGGCGAACGCAGTATTTT. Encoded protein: CASSEIDRGRTQYF.

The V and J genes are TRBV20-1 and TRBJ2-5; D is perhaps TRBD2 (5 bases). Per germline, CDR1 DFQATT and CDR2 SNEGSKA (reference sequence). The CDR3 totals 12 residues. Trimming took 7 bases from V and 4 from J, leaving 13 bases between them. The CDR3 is CSVPGSGETQYF. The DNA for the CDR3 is TGCAGTGTCCCTGGGAGCGGAGAGACCCAGTACTTC.

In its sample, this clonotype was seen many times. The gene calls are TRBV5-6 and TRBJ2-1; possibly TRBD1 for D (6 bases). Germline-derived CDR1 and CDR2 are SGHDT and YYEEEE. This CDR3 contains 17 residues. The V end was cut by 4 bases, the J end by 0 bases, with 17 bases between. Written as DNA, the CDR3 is TGTGCCAGCAGCCTCCAAGGGGGAGCCCGCTCCTACAATGAGCAGTTCTTC. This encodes CASSLQGGARSYNEQFF.

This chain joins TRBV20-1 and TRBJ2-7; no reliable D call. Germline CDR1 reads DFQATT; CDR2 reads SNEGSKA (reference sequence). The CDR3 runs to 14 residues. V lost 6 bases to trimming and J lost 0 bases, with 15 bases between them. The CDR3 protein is CSATPFPLSYEQYF. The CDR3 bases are TGCAGTGCCACCCCCTTTCCCCTCTCCTACGAGCAGTACTTC.

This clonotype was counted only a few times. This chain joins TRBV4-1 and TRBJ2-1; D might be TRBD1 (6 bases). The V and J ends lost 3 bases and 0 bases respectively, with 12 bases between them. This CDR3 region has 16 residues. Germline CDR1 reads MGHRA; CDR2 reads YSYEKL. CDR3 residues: CASSHSGAFSYNEQFF. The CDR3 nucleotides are TGCGCCAGCAGCCACTCAGGGGCCTTCTCCTACAATGAGCAGTTCTTC.

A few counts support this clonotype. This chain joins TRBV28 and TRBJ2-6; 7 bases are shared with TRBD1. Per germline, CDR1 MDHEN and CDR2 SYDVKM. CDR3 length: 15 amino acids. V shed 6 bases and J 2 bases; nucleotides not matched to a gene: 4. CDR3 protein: CASSKDRAGANVLTF. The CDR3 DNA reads TGTGCCAGCAGCAAAGACAGGGCTGGGGCCAACGTCCTGACTTTC.

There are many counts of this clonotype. For the CDR3, the DNA is TGTGCCAGCAGCAAACTAGCGATCGGTGAGCAGTTCTTC. Its protein is CASSKLAIGEQFF. The chain combines TRBV7-2 with TRBJ2-1; TRBD2 agrees at 7 bases. CDR1 is SGHTA, CDR2 FQGNSA, per germline. This CDR3 is 13 amino acids long. J gave up 9 bases and V 5 bases, and 7 bases lay outside the gene matches.